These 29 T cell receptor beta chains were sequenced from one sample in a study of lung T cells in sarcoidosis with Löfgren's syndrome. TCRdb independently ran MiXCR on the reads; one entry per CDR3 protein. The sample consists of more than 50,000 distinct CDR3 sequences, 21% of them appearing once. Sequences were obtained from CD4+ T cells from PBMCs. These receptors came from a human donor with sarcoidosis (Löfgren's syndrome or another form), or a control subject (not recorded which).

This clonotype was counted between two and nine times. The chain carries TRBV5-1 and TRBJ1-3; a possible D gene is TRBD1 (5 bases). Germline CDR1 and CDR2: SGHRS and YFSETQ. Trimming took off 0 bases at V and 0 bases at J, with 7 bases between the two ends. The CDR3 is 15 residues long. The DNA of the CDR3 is TGCGCCAGCAGCTTGGGGGGCAACTCTGGAAACACCATATATTTT. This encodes CASSLGGNSGNTIYF.

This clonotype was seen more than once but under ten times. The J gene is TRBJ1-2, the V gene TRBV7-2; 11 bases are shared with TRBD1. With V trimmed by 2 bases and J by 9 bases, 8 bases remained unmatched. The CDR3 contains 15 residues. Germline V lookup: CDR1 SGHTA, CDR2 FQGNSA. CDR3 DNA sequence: TGTGCCAGCAGCTTATCCCCGGGACAGGGGGGACGCTACACCTTC. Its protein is CASSLSPGQGGRYTF.

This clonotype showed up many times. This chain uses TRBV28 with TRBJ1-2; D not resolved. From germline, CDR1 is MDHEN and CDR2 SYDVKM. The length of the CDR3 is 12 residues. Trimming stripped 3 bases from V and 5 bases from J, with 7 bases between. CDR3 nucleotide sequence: TGTGCCAGCAGTTTGGTCTATTATGGCTACACCTTC. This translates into CASSLVYYGYTF.

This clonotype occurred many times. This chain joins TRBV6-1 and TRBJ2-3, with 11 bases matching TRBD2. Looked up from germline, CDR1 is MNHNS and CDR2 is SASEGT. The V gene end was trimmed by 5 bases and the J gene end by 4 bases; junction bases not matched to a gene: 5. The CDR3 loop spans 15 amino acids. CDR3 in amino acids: CASSSVAGGPDTQYF. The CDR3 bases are TGTGCCAGCAGTTCAGTAGCGGGGGGGCCAGATACGCAGTATTTT.

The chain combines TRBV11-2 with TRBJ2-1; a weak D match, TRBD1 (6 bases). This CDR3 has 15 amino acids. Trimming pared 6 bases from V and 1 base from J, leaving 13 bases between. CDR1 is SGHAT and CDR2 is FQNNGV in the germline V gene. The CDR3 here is CASRSTGFSYNEQFF. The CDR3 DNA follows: TGTGCCAGCAGATCGACAGGTTTTTCCTACAATGAGCAGTTCTTC.

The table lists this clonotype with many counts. CDR3 amino acids: CASSQDGNQPQHF. For the CDR3, the DNA is TGCGCCAGCAGCCAAGACGGTAATCAGCCCCAGCATTTT. This rearrangement joins TRBV4-1 to TRBJ1-5; no firm D call. The CDR3 contains 13 residues. Germline-derived CDR1 and CDR2 are MGHRA and YSYEKL. Trimming took off 0 bases at V and 4 bases at J, with 4 bases between the two ends.

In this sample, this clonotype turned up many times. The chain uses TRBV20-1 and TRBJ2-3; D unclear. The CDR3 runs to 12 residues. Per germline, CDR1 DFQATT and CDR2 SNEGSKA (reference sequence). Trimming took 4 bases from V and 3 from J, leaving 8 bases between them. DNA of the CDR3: TGCAGTGCTATACGGAGTACAGATACGCAGTATTTT. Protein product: CSAIRSTDTQYF.

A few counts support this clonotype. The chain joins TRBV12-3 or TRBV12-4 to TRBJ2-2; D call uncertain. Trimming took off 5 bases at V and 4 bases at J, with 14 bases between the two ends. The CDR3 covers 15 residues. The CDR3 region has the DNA TGTGCCAGCAGTCCAACCCAAATGGGCACCGGGGAGCTGTTTTTT. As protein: CASSPTQMGTGELFF.

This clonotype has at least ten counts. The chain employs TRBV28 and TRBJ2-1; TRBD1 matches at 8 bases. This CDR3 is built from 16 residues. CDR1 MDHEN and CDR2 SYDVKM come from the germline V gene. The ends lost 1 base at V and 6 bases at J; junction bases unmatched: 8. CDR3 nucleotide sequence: TGTGCCAGCAGTTTATTCGACAGGGGTAAGGCCAATGAGCAGTTCTTC. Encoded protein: CASSLFDRGKANEQFF.

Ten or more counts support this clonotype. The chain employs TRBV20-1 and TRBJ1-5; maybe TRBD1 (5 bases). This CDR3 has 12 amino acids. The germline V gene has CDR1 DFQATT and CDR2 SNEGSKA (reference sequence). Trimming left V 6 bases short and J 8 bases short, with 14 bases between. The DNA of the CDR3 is TGCAGTGCCAGAACAGGCGCGGAGCCCCAGCATTTT. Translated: CSARTGAEPQHF.

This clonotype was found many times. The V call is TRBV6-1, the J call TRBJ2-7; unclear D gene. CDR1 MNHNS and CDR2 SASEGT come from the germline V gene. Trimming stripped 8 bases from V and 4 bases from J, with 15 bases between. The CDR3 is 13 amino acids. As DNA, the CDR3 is TGTGCCAGCGTATCCCGGGCTCCGTACGAGCAGTACGTC. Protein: CASVSRAPYEQYV.

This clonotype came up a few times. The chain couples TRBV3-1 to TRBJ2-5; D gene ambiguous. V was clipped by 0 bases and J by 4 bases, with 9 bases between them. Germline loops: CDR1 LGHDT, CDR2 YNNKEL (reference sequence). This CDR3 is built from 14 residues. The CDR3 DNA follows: TGTGCCAGCAGCCAAGATAACAGACCAGAGACCCAGTACTTC. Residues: CASSQDNRPETQYF.

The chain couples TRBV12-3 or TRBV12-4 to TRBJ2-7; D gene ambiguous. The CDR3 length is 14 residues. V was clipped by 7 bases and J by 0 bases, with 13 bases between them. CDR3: CASKIRGGSYEQYF. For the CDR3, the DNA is TGTGCCAGCAAGATCAGAGGCGGCTCCTACGAGCAGTACTTC.

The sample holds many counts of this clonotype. The CDR3 is CASSKGHSGNTIYF. The DNA for the CDR3 is TGTGCCAGCAGTAAGGGACACTCTGGAAACACCATATATTTT. V usage is TRBV27 and J usage is TRBJ1-3; maybe TRBD1 (6 bases). There are 14 residues in the CDR3. Germline lookup yields CDR1 MNHEY and CDR2 SMNVEV (reference sequence). Deletions cut 5 bases from V and 0 bases from J, with 8 bases between.

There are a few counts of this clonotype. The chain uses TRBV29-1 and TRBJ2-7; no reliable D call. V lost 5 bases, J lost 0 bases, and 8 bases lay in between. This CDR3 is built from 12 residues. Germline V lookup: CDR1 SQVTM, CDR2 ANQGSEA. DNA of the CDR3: TGCAGCGTTCTCGCGTTCTCCTACGAGCAGTACTTC. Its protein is CSVLAFSYEQYF.

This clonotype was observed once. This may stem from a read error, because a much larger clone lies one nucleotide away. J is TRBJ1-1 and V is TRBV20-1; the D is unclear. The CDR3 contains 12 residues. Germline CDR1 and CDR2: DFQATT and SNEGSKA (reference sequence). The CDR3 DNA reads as TGCGGTGCTAGACCGGTAAACACTGAAGCTTTCTTT. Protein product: CGARPVNTEAFF.

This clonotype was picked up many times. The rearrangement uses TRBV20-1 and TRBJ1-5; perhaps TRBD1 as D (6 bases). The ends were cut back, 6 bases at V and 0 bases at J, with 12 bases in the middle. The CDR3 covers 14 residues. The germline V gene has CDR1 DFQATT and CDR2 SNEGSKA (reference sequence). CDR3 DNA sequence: TGCAGTGCACAGGGTGGAGGTAGCAATCAGCCCCAGCATTTT. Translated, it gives CSAQGGGSNQPQHF.

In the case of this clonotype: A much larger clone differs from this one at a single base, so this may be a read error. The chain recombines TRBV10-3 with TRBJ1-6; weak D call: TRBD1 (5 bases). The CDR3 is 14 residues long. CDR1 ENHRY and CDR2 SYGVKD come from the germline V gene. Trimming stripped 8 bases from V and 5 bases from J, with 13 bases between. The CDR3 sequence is CAIDPGLNNSPLHF. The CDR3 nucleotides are TGTGCCATCGATCCGGGACTGAATAATTCACCCCTCCACTTT.

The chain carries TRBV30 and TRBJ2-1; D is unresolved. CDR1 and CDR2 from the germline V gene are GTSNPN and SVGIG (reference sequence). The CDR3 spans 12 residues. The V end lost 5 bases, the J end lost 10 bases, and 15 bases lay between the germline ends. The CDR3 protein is CAWAQGRFEQFF. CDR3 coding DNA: TGTGCCTGGGCTCAAGGACGATTCGAGCAGTTCTTC.

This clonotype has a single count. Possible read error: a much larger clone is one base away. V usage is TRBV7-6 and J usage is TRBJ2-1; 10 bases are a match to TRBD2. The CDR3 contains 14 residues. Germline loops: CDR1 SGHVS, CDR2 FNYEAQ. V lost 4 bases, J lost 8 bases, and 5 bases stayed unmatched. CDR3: CASSSGLASDEQFF. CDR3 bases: TGTGCCAGCAGCTCGGGACTAGCGAGCGATGAGCAGTTCTTC.

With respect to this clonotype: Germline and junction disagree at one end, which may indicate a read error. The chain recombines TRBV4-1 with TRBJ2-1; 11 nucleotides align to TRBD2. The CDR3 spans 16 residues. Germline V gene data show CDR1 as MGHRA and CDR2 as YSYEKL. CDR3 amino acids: CACSQVTSGRGNEQFF. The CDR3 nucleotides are TGCGCCTGCAGCCAAGTTACTAGCGGGAGAGGTAATGAGCAGTTCTTC.

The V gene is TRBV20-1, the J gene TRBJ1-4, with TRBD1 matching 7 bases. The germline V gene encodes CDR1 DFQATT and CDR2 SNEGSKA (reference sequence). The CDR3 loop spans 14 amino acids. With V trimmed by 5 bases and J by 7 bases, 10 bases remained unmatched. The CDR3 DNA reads TGCAGTGCTCCTCCCACAGGGGCTGGTGAAAAACTGTTTTTT. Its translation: CSAPPTGAGEKLFF.

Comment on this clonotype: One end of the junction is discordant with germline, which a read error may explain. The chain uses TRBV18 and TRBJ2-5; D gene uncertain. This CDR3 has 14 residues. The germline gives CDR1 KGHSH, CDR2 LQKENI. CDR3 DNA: TGTGCCAGCTCACCGGTTGACACTCAAGAGACCCATTACTTC. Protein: CASSPVDTQETHYF.

The DNA for the CDR3 is TGTGCCAGCAAGACCGCGGGACAGGCCGACTATGGCTACACCTTC. Translation gives CASKTAGQADYGYTF. This chain links TRBV12-3 or TRBV12-4 with TRBJ1-2, with TRBD1 matching 8 bases. The V segment lost 7 bases and the J segment 3 bases; nucleotides outside the gene matches: 10. CDR3 size: 15 residues.

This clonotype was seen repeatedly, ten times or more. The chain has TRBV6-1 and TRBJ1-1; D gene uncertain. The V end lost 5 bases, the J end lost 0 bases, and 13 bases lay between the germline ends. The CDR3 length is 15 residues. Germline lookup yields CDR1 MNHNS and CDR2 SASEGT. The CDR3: CASSYGRALNTEAFF. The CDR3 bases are TGTGCCAGCAGTTATGGCCGGGCCTTGAACACTGAAGCTTTCTTT.

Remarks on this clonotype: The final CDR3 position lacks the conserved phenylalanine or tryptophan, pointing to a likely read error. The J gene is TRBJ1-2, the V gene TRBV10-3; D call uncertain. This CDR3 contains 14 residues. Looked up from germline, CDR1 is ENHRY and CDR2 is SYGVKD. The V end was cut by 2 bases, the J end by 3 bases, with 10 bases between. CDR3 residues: CAISERGNDYGYTS. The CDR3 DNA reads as TGTGCCATCAGTGAGAGAGGTAACGACTATGGCTACACCTCC.

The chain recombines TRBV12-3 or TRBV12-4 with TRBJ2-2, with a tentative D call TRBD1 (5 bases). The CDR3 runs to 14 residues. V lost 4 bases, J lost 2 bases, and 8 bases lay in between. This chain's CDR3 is CASSSTVNTGELFF. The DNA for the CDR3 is TGTGCCAGCAGTTCGACAGTTAACACCGGGGAGCTGTTTTTT.

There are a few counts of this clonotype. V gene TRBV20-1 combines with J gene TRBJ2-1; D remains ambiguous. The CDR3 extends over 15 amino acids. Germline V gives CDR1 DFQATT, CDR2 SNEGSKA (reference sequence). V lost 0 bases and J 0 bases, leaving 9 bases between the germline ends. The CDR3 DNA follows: TGCAGTGCTAGAGACCTAGGGAACTCCTACAATGAGCAGTTCTTC. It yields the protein CSARDLGNSYNEQFF.

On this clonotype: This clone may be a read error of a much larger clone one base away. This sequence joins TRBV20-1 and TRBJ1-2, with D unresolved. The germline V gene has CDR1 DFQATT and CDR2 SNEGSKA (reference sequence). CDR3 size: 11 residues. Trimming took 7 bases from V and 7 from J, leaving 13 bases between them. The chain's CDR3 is CSVHQAGGYTF. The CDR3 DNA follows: TGCAGTGTCCATCAGGCGGGTGGCTACACCTTC.